The 19 T cell receptor beta chains presented below share a single source sample, sequenced in a study of shared clonotypes between healthy human individuals. Profiling relied on immunoSEQ multiplex PCR, and the TCRdb table lists in-frame clones only, not all of them. The repertoire holds about 690,000 clones, with 90% as singletons. The sample consisted of memory CD8+ T cells from PBMCs. Subset denoted: CD45RO+ cells pooled with CCR7-negative TemRA cells. The source is a man younger than 30 in good health. Some clones in this sample may be carry-over from other donors' samples.

The chain is built from TRBV27 and TRBJ2-7; TRBD2 agrees at 7 bases. CDR3 length: 15 amino acids. Trimming took 5 bases from V and 3 from J; bases not matched to a gene: 10. CDR1 and CDR2 (germline): MNHEY, SMNVEV (reference sequence). The CDR3 is CASSTLAAGVYEQYF. For the CDR3, the DNA is TGTGCCAGCAGTACCCTAGCGGCAGGCGTCTACGAGCAGTACTTC.

V gene TRBV7-9 combines with J gene TRBJ2-7, with 9 bases aligning to TRBD1. Trimming at V came to 7 bases and at J to 4 bases, leaving 17 bases not matched to a gene. The CDR3 loop spans 17 amino acids. Per germline, CDR1 SEHNR and CDR2 FQNEAQ (reference sequence). In DNA form, the CDR3 reads TGTGCCAGCACCCTCCTCGAGGGAGGGGACAGGGATTACGAGCAGTACTTC. This encodes CASTLLEGGDRDYEQYF.

This chain connects TRBV12-5 to TRBJ1-1, with D perhaps matching TRBD1 (6 bases). The CDR3 runs 17 residues. Trimming took 0 bases from V and 1 from J, leaving 15 bases between them. Germline-derived CDR1 and CDR2 are LGHNT and FRNRAP. The CDR3 region is CASGLVEPTGRNTEAFF. In DNA, the CDR3 is TGTGCTAGTGGTTTGGTGGAACCTACAGGGAGGAACACTGAAGCTTTCTTT.

This clone was recorded once. The CDR3 nucleotides are TGTGCCAGCAGCGGTCGACAGAAAAATCAAGAGACCCAGTACTTC. Residues: CASSGRQKNQETQYF. The chain couples TRBV11-2 to TRBJ2-5; possible D gene TRBD1, 5 bases. The CDR3 loop spans 15 amino acids. The V end was cut by 5 bases, the J end by 2 bases, with 15 bases between. Germline assignment: CDR1 SGHAT and CDR2 FQNNGV.

The rearrangement joins TRBV21-1 to TRBJ1-1; no check of the table's D call, TRBD1, against the DNA was made. TRBV21-1 is a pseudogene. The CDR3 is made up of 13 amino acids. Written as DNA, the CDR3 is TGTGCCAGCAGCAAACCACAGGGCACTGAAGCTTTCTTT. Protein: CASSKPQGTEAFF.

The genes are TRBV5-1 and TRBJ2-2; D perhaps matches TRBD2 (5 bases). Deletions cut 3 bases from V and 8 bases from J, with 17 bases between. CDR3 size: 15 residues. Germline CDR1 is SGHRS and CDR2 is YFSETQ. The CDR3 nucleotides read TGCGCCAGCAGCTCCCAGGACTGGCGTGAGGGGGAGCTGTTTTTT. Translated, it gives CASSSQDWREGELFF.

The gene calls are TRBV28 and TRBJ2-1; 8 nucleotides line up with TRBD1. This CDR3 region has 15 residues. The germline gives CDR1 MDHEN, CDR2 SYDVKM. Trimming cost V 5 bases and J 3 bases; bases outside gene matches: 6. The CDR3 is CASSLQDRVYNEQFF. DNA of the CDR3: TGTGCCAGCAGTCTCCAGGACAGGGTCTACAATGAGCAGTTCTTC.

The rearrangement joins TRBV7-3 to TRBJ1-2; the D is unclear. CDR1 is SGHTA and CDR2 is FQGTGA in the germline V gene. The CDR3 extends over 13 amino acids. V was trimmed by 5 bases and J by 3 bases, leaving 10 bases between them. The CDR3 protein is CASSQDPDYGYTF. The CDR3 region has the DNA TGTGCCAGCAGCCAAGATCCGGACTATGGCTACACCTTC. Filled out from reference TRBV7-3 and TRBJ1-2, the complete variable domain reads GAGVSQTPSNKVTEKGKYVELRCDPISGHTALYWYRQSLGQGPEFLIYFQGTGAADDSGLPNDRFFAVRPEGSVSTLKIQRTERGDSAVYLCASSQDPDYGYTFGSGTRLTVV.

The chain is built from TRBV6-6 and TRBJ2-1; tentative D call: TRBD2 (6 bases). Germline CDR1 reads MNHNY; CDR2 reads SVGAGI (reference sequence). Trimming removed 8 bases from V and 14 bases from J, with 13 bases in between. The CDR3 contains 10 residues. The CDR3 nucleotides are TGTGCCAGCGGACTATCGGTAGAGTTCTTC. Its protein is CASGLSVEFF.

The genes are TRBV27 and TRBJ2-7; D ambiguous. Germline values: CDR1 MNHEY, CDR2 SMNVEV (reference sequence). This CDR3 contains 16 residues. Trimming removed 0 bases at V and 1 base at J, with 13 bases between. CDR3 residues: CASSLSGIPQSYEQYF. The CDR3 nucleotides read TGTGCCAGCAGTTTATCGGGGATCCCCCAGTCCTACGAGCAGTACTTC.

This sequence joins TRBV10-3 and TRBJ2-7; perhaps TRBD2 as D (6 bases). Germline V CDR1 and CDR2: ENHRY, SYGVKD. This CDR3 spans 13 amino acids. V lost 8 bases to trimming and J lost 3 bases, with 14 bases between them. CDR3 DNA: TGTGCCATCCTGAGCGGGCTGAACTACGAGCAGTACTTC. Translation gives CAILSGLNYEQYF.

The rearrangement links TRBV9 to TRBJ1-1; no clear D gene. Trimming cost V 1 base and J 0 bases, with 10 bases left between them. CDR3 length: 15 amino acids. Germline V gene data show CDR1 as SGDLS and CDR2 as YYNGEE. CDR3 residues: CASSVSWGMNTEAFF. As DNA, the CDR3 is TGTGCCAGCAGCGTAAGTTGGGGTATGAACACTGAAGCTTTCTTT. Together with reference TRBV9 and TRBJ1-1, the CDR3 gives the full variable domain: DSGVTQTPKHLITATGQRVTLRCSPRSGDLSVYWYQQSLDQGLQFLIQYYNGEERAKGNILERFSAQQFPDLHSELNLSSLELGDSALYFCASSVSWGMNTEAFFGQGTRLTVV.

The rearrangement joins TRBV27 to TRBJ2-2; 7 bases agree with TRBD2. Germline V gives CDR1 MNHEY, CDR2 SMNVEV (reference sequence). V trimming: 4 bases; J trimming: 2 bases; junction bases outside the gene matches: 7. The CDR3 extends over 16 amino acids. The CDR3 reads CASSSRWGGNTGELFF. CDR3 nucleotides: TGTGCCAGCAGTTCCCGTTGGGGGGGAAACACCGGGGAGCTGTTTTTT.

The chain employs TRBV19 and TRBJ2-5; D call uncertain. The J call may be incorrect, as the DNA end agrees better with TRBJ2-7. This CDR3 contains 16 residues. The germline gives CDR1 LNHDA, CDR2 SQIVND (reference sequence). The CDR3 DNA reads TGTGCCAGCCTTCCCAACCCGTGGAGCGCAGCCTACGAGCAGTACTTC. This gives the protein CASLPNPWSAAYEQYF.

V and J are TRBV14 and TRBJ1-2; possibly TRBD1 for D (6 bases). Germline V gene data show CDR1 as SGHDN and CDR2 as FVKESK. V was trimmed by 10 bases and J by 3 bases, leaving 12 bases between them. The length of the CDR3 is 12 residues. The CDR3 nucleotides read TGTGCCACCCGGACAGTTGACTATGGCTACACCTTC. Amino acids: CATRTVDYGYTF. Full variable domain (missing parts from reference TRBV14 and TRBJ1-2): EAGVTQFPSHSVIEKGQTVTLRCDPISGHDNLYWYRRVMGKEIKFLLHFVKESKQDESGMPNNRFLAERTGGTYSTLKVQPAELEDSGVYFCATRTVDYGYTFGSGTRLTVV.

The rearrangement uses TRBV5-3 and TRBJ1-5, with D perhaps matching TRBD1 (6 bases). TRBV5-3 is known as an ORF, though its function is uncertain. The CDR3 length is 13 residues. V was clipped by 2 bases and J by 4 bases, with 7 bases between them. The CDR3 DNA reads as TGTGCCAGAAGCTTCCAGGGGAATCAGCCCCAGCATTTT. Translated: CARSFQGNQPQHF.

V usage is TRBV19 and J usage is TRBJ2-1; D unresolved. From germline, CDR1 is LNHDA and CDR2 SQIVND (reference sequence). V was pared by 9 bases and J by 9 bases, with 12 bases between. This CDR3 contains 11 residues. The CDR3 reads CASRKGFEQFF. For the CDR3, the DNA is TGTGCCAGCCGAAAAGGGTTTGAGCAGTTCTTC. Combining the CDR3 with reference TRBV19 and TRBJ2-1 gives the whole variable domain DGGITQSPKYLFRKEGQNVTLSCEQNLNHDAMYWYRQDPGQGLRLIYYSQIVNDFQKGDIAEGYSVSREKKESFPLTVTSAQKNPTAFYLCASRKGFEQFFGPGTRLTVL.

This rearrangement joins TRBV19 to TRBJ2-1; no clear D gene. From germline, CDR1 is LNHDA and CDR2 SQIVND (reference sequence). Trimming shortened V by 6 bases and J by 4 bases, and 16 bases separated the two germline ends. The CDR3 is 15 residues long. The CDR3 region has the DNA TGTGCCAGTAGGGAAAAGGATACTCGATACAATGAGCAGTTCTTC. Translated: CASREKDTRYNEQFF.

The chain combines TRBV7-6 with TRBJ2-1, with TRBD2 matching over 10 bases. This CDR3 is 16 amino acids long. J was trimmed by 8 bases and V by 0 bases; bases with no gene match: 7. Germline values: CDR1 SGHVS, CDR2 FNYEAQ. The CDR3 DNA follows: TGTGCCAGCAGCTTAGCTTTCCCTAGCGGGAGCTATGAGCAGTTCTTC. Its translation: CASSLAFPSGSYEQFF.